Sequencing of this T cell receptor (beta chain) was carried out in a study of blood T cell repertoires in COVID-19. Study information: COVID-19 samples, acute and convalescent, were from the United States, Italy and Spain. PBMCs, B-cell-depleted T cells, or T cells were the source of the cDNA or gDNA that made up the material.

Germline V gene lookup returns CDR1 KGHSH and CDR2 LQKENI. V was cut by 9 bases and J by 0 bases, with 9 bases left in between. The CDR3 spans 13 residues. Original methodology: From reference gene primer amplification, estimates of nucleated cell counts were derived. Repertoires were generated with immunoSEQ multiplex PCR, while TCRdb's copy carries only in-frame clones and drops some. The V and J calls and clone size come from that table; D and trimming were worked out from the DNA. The sample carries a few hundred thousand clones, under 90% recorded once. This clone has a handful of counts. The sample was peripheral blood. The V call is TRBV18, the J call TRBJ1-5, with D possibly matching TRBD1 (6 bases). This receptor was obtained from a woman in her sixties who had recovered from COVID-19. The CDR3 region has the DNA TGTGCCAGTGCAGGGGATAGCAATCAGCCCCAGCATTTT. This translates into CASAGDSNQPQHF.